The clone carrying this T cell receptor beta chain has a single count. The sample originates from a study of OX40 agonist ivuxolimab in advanced cancers. This table comes from immunoSEQ multiplex PCR, and its TCRdb copy is limited to in-frame clones, with some not included. The repertoire holds under 65,000 clones, with 80% to 90% as singletons. With V trimmed by 4 bases and J by 2 bases, 3 bases remained unmatched. CDR3 length: 14 residues. Germline CDR1 ENHRY, CDR2 SYGVKD. The source of this sequence is an adult with an advanced solid tumor such as melanoma, head and neck, liver or kidney cancer. Sequences were derived from CD4+ or CD8+ T cells sorted from blood, sampled in a trial of the OX40 agonist ivuxolimab. The V and J genes are TRBV10-3 and TRBJ2-3; TRBD2 matches 7 bases. CDR3 sequence: CAISAREDTDTQYF. CDR3 sequence (DNA): TGTGCCATCAGTGCTCGGGAGGACACAGATACGCAGTATTTT.